The 4 T cell receptor beta chains presented below share a single source sample, sequenced in a study of response to subunit inactivated influenza vaccine. TCRdb reprocessed the RT-PCR reads via MiXCR and lists one record per CDR3 protein. The sample has roughly 620,000 distinct CDR3 sequences; approximately 10% are singletons. The same sample was also used in a study of T cells expressing NK-cell markers. Per that paper: The authors made TCR beta cDNA libraries by 5'RACE template switching. This switching added a universal primer site and UMIs.

The sequenced sample was PBMCs from blood, obtained on the day of vaccination. The receptors come from a man in his forties or fifties who received an inactivated influenza vaccine.

This clonotype was detected only once. V usage is TRBV12-3 or TRBV12-4 and J usage is TRBJ1-2, with TRBD1 matching over 11 bases. Trimming at V came to 6 bases and at J to 5 bases, leaving 8 bases not matched to a gene. This CDR3 spans 15 amino acids. CDR3: CASSLDRGLGYGYTF. The CDR3 DNA is TGTGCCAGCAGCCTGGACAGGGGGCTAGGGTATGGCTACACCTTC.

This clonotype showed up just a few times. CDR3 sequence reads: CASRPGLAETSTDTQYF. CDR3 in DNA: TGTGCCAGCAGGCCTGGACTAGCGGAAACTAGCACAGATACGCAGTATTTT. The V call is TRBV12-3 or TRBV12-4, the J call TRBJ2-3; 10 bases align to TRBD2. With V trimmed by 6 bases and J by 0 bases, 9 bases remained unmatched. The CDR3 sequence is 17 residues long.

This clonotype was found a few times. The chain links TRBV5-5 to TRBJ2-2; 11 nucleotides line up with TRBD1. The V gene end was trimmed by 3 bases and the J gene end by 5 bases; junction bases not matched to a gene: 12. Germline CDR1 and CDR2: SGHKS and YYEKEE (reference sequence). The CDR3 has 18 residues. CDR3 nucleotides: TGTGCCAGCAGCTCTATCCGGGGACAGGGGGAACGGACCGGGGAGCTGTTTTTT. Protein product: CASSSIRGQGERTGELFF.

This clonotype has only a few counts. The chain recombines TRBV6-1 with TRBJ1-1; D gene uncertain. This CDR3 contains 14 residues. Germline V gives CDR1 MNHNS, CDR2 SASEGT. Trimming took off 6 bases at V and 4 bases at J, with 15 bases between the two ends. The CDR3 DNA sequence: TGTGCCAGCAGCGCACCCTACCGGGGCACTGAAGCTTTCTTT. This encodes CASSAPYRGTEAFF.